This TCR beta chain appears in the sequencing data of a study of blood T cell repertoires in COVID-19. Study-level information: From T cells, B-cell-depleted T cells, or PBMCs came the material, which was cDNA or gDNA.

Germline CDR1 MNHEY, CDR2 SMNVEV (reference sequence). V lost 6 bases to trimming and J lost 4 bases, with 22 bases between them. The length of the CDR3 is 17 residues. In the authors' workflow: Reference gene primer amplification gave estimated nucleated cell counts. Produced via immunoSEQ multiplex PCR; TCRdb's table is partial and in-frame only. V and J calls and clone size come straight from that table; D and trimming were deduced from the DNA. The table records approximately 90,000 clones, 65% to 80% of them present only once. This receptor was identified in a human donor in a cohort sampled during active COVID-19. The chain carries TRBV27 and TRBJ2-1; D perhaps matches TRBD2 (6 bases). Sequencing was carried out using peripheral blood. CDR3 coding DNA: TGTGCCAGCAGGGTCGGCGGGCAATGGAGGGGATACAATGAGCAGTTCTTC. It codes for CASRVGGQWRGYNEQFF.